The 20 T cell receptor beta chains presented below share a single source sample, sequenced in a study of T and B cells in COVID-19 patients. Each TRB amplification used roughly 220-550 ng of genomic DNA from blood. TRB rearrangements were amplified by multiplex PCR with BIOMED2 TRB-A/B primers. TCRdb passed the multiplex PCR reads through MiXCR, listing each CDR3 protein once. The profile shows approximately 2,000 distinct CDR3 sequences, approximately 22% of them singletons. Specimen: blood. These receptors all stem from a human donor with active COVID-19.

In its sample, this clonotype was seen many times. The rearrangement joins TRBV10-3 to TRBJ2-1; D remains ambiguous. V lost 0 bases and J 9 bases, leaving 6 bases between the germline ends. The germline gives CDR1 ENHRY, CDR2 SYGVKD. The CDR3 has 12 amino acids. CDR3 coding DNA: TGTGCCATCAGTGAGTCGGCCGGTGAGCAGTTCTTC. Its translation is CAISESAGEQFF.

Points on this clonotype: One base away lies a much larger clone, so this may be a sequencing read error. The chain uses TRBV6-2 or TRBV6-3 and TRBJ2-1, with D hard to call. Germline V lookup: CDR1 MNHEY, CDR2 SVGEGT. The V gene lost 9 bases and the J gene lost 3 bases, with 18 bases spanning the gap. The CDR3 runs to 15 residues. CDR3 sequence (DNA): TGTGCCAGTAACGCGGCTTGCGGAATCTACAATGAGCAGTTCTTC. It encodes CASNAACGIYNEQFF.

The V gene is TRBV24-1, the J gene TRBJ2-5, with 7 positions matching TRBD2. Trimming cost V 1 base and J 3 bases; bases outside gene matches: 4. This CDR3 is 15 amino acids long. Germline CDR1 is KGHDR and CDR2 is SFDVKD. CDR3 nucleotides: TGTGCCACCAGTGATTTAAGGGCGGGAGAAGAGACCCAGTACTTC. This gives the protein CATSDLRAGEETQYF.

By share, this clonotype ranks as medium-sized (0.01 to 0.1%). J is TRBJ2-2 and V is TRBV6-2 or TRBV6-3; 14 positions agree with TRBD2. From germline, CDR1 is MNHEY and CDR2 SVGEGT. Trimming removed 4 bases from V and 6 bases from J; junction bases left unmatched: 1. The CDR3 loop spans 15 amino acids. CDR3 in DNA: TGTGCCAGCAGTTTGGGACTAGCGGGAGCCGGGGAGCTGTTTTTT. Translating gives CASSLGLAGAGELFF.

This CDR3 is CASSTSWRLSYNEQFF. The CDR3 DNA reads as TGTGCCAGCAGTACTAGCTGGAGATTATCCTACAATGAGCAGTTCTTC. The chain couples TRBV2 to TRBJ2-1; tentatively, D is TRBD2 (6 bases). The germline gives CDR1 SNHLY, CDR2 FYNNEI. Trimming cost V 5 bases and J 1 base, with 15 bases left between them. The CDR3 contains 16 residues.

A remark on this clonotype: This may arise from a read error, as a much more abundant clone is one base away. The chain has TRBV30 and TRBJ2-7; D call uncertain. Germline V CDR1 and CDR2: GTSNPN, SVGIG (reference sequence). Trimming stripped 0 bases from V and 1 base from J, with 4 bases between. This CDR3 comprises 12 residues. The DNA of the CDR3 is TGTGCCTGGAGTGTTTTATCCTACGAGCAGTACTTC. Residues: CAWSVLSYEQYF.

This clonotype qualifies as medium-sized. The rearrangement joins TRBV19 to TRBJ1-1, with D uncertain. The CDR3 is 12 amino acids. Germline V gives CDR1 LNHDA, CDR2 SQIVND (reference sequence). V was pared by 8 bases and J by 1 base, with 8 bases between. CDR3 DNA sequence: TGTGCCAGTCAGGCCGGGAACACTGAAGCTTTCTTT. Translating it yields CASQAGNTEAFF.

This clonotype is classed as medium-sized. J is TRBJ2-7 and V is TRBV19; D may correspond to TRBD1 or TRBD2 (5 bases each). This CDR3 comprises 14 residues. The V gene's germline CDR1 is LNHDA and CDR2 SQIVND (reference sequence). The V gene lost 3 bases and the J gene lost 1 base, with 10 bases spanning the gap. This CDR3 is CASSIGTGSYEQYF. The CDR3 DNA sequence: TGTGCCAGTAGTATCGGGACGGGGTCCTACGAGCAGTACTTC.

This chain links TRBV12-3 or TRBV12-4 with TRBJ1-5; TRBD1 agrees at 8 bases. CDR3 length equals 12 residues. Losses at the gene ends were 10 bases for V and 5 bases for J; bases not matched to a gene: 4. In DNA, the CDR3 is TGTGCCACCGGACAGGGCTATCAGCCCCAGCATTTT. Translating it yields CATGQGYQPQHF.

This clonotype showed up many times. This chain uses TRBV6-1 with TRBJ1-6; a possible D gene is TRBD1 (5 bases). V was pared by 7 bases and J by 5 bases, with 12 bases between. The CDR3 totals 14 residues. Germline V gives CDR1 MNHNS, CDR2 SASEGT. The CDR3 sequence: CASTRTPDNSPLHF. CDR3 nucleotides: TGTGCCAGCACCCGGACACCGGATAATTCACCCCTCCACTTT.

This clonotype is labeled as medium-sized. The chain is built from TRBV5-4 and TRBJ2-6, with D uncertain. From germline, CDR1 is SGHNT and CDR2 YYREEE (reference sequence). The CDR3 is 15 residues long. V lost 0 bases and J 2 bases, leaving 6 bases between the germline ends. The CDR3 here is CASSLVAAGANVLTF. In nucleotides, the CDR3 is TGTGCCAGCAGCTTGGTCGCAGCTGGGGCCAACGTCCTGACTTTC.

Within the sample, this clonotype is medium-sized. V is TRBV5-5 and J is TRBJ2-1, with D possibly being TRBD1 (5 bases). The V gene's germline CDR1 is SGHKS and CDR2 YYEKEE (reference sequence). V lost 5 bases and J 2 bases, leaving 14 bases between the germline ends. The CDR3 loop spans 15 amino acids. CDR3 region: CASRFDSNPYNEQFF. The CDR3 DNA follows: TGTGCCAGCAGGTTCGACAGTAACCCCTACAATGAGCAGTTCTTC.

This clonotype is medium-sized. This rearrangement joins TRBV30 to TRBJ1-2, with D possibly TRBD1 on 5 matching bases. Germline CDR1 is GTSNPN and CDR2 is SVGIG (reference sequence). There are 11 residues in the CDR3. V gave up 3 bases and J gave up 8 bases, with 10 bases separating them. The CDR3 reads CAWSQGRGYTF. The CDR3 DNA reads as TGTGCCTGGAGCCAGGGTCGAGGCTACACCTTC. Complete variable domain (other parts from reference TRBV30 and TRBJ1-2): SQTIHQWPATLVQPVGSPLSLECTVEGTSNPNLYWYRQAAGRGLQLLFYSVGIGQISSEVPQNLSASRPQDRQFILSSKKLLLSDSGFYLCAWSQGRGYTFGSGTRLTVV.

The J gene is TRBJ2-5, the V gene TRBV5-5; TRBD1 might be the D (5 bases). V gave up 2 bases and J gave up 4 bases, with 15 bases separating them. CDR3 size: 15 residues. Germline assignment: CDR1 SGHKS and CDR2 YYEKEE (reference sequence). The chain's CDR3 is CASSLEYGQGETQYF. CDR3 coding DNA: TGTGCCAGCAGCTTAGAGTACGGGCAGGGAGAGACCCAGTACTTC.

This clonotype ranks as large (0.1 to 1%). The chain recombines TRBV19 with TRBJ2-3; possibly TRBD1 for D (7 bases). CDR1 is LNHDA and CDR2 is SQIVND in the germline V gene (reference sequence). V was cut by 5 bases and J by 0 bases, with 15 bases left in between. The CDR3 extends over 16 amino acids. The CDR3 nucleotides read TGTGCCAGTAGTGATCCCAGGGGGACTAGCACAGATACGCAGTATTTT. This encodes CASSDPRGTSTDTQYF.

This clonotype was observed a single time. The rearrangement uses TRBV28 and TRBJ2-5; tentatively, D is TRBD2 (6 bases). Trimming pared 5 bases from V and 0 bases from J, leaving 10 bases between. The germline CDR1 and CDR2 sequences are MDHEN and SYDVKM. The CDR3 spans 14 residues. The CDR3 reads CASSAPGDQETQYF. DNA of the CDR3: TGTGCCAGCAGTGCCCCGGGGGACCAAGAGACCCAGTACTTC.

The chain couples TRBV10-2 to TRBJ2-3; 7 bases align to TRBD2. Trimming cost V 0 bases and J 0 bases; bases outside gene matches: 3. The CDR3 consists of 16 residues. CDR1 WSHSY and CDR2 SAAADI come from the germline V gene. The CDR3 reads CASSESPAGSTDTQYF. CDR3 DNA sequence: TGCGCCAGCAGTGAGTCGCCAGCGGGAAGCACAGATACGCAGTATTTT.

Judged by abundance, this clonotype is medium-sized. The V and J genes are TRBV5-4 and TRBJ2-3; TRBD2 matches at 8 bases. The V segment lost 0 bases and the J segment 1 base; nucleotides outside the gene matches: 1. CDR3 length: 15 residues. Germline V lookup: CDR1 SGHNT, CDR2 YYREEE (reference sequence). The CDR3 here is CASSLVTSGTDTQYF. The CDR3 nucleotides read TGTGCCAGCAGCTTGGTGACTAGCGGCACAGATACGCAGTATTTT.

Only a few counts were recorded for this clonotype. V gene TRBV6-2 or TRBV6-3 combines with J gene TRBJ1-1; no clear D gene. CDR3 length: 18 residues. Trimming pared 7 bases from V and 0 bases from J, leaving 24 bases between. Germline V gene data show CDR1 as MNHEY and CDR2 as SVGEGT. The CDR3: CASITVRGPERVNTEAFF. The CDR3 coding sequence is TGTGCCAGCATTACAGTACGGGGTCCAGAAAGGGTGAACACTGAAGCTTTCTTT.

This clonotype was seen a few times. V is TRBV4-3 and J is TRBJ2-7; 8 nucleotides align to TRBD2. The germline V gene has CDR1 LGHNA and CDR2 YSLEER. The trim removed 5 bases at V and 6 bases at J, leaving 12 bases unmatched. CDR3 length: 15 amino acids. CDR3 protein: CASSSTSGPLSEQYF. CDR3 nucleotides: TGCGCCAGCAGCTCCACTAGCGGACCTTTGAGCGAGCAGTACTTC.